This T cell receptor beta chain appears in the sequencing data of a study of T cell changes during pregnancy in multiple sclerosis. Unmatched junction bases numbered 12, after V lost 6 bases and J lost 9 bases. The CDR3 has 16 residues. Per the germline V gene, CDR1 is LNHDA and CDR2 is SQIVND (reference sequence). Profiled with immunoSEQ multiplex PCR; TCRdb holds only in-frame clones, not every one. This sample has about 79,000 clones, with about 93% found just once. The TCR originated in a female donor with multiple sclerosis, enrolled in a pregnancy study. The V gene is TRBV19, the J gene TRBJ2-1, with 12 positions matching TRBD1. The sample was CD4+ T cells from peripheral blood mononuclear cells, taken in the second trimester of pregnancy. Here the CDR3 DNA reads TGTGCCAGTAGCCCCCTACGGGGACAGGGGGCCGGTGAGCAGTTCTTC. It codes for CASSPLRGQGAGEQFF.